The clone carrying this T cell receptor (beta chain) has just a few counts. The antigen remains undetermined. Molecular barcoded adaptors covering alpha/delta and beta/gamma chains were used on around 400 ng RNA. TCRdb passed the reads through MiXCR, listing each CDR3 protein once. This repertoire shows tens of thousands of distinct CDR3 sequences, roughly 21% found once; its top ten account for over 9.5%. The sample originates from a study of read filtering for tumor transcriptome and immune sequencing. Study summary: Eight or nine patients were R-ISS I, some 16 were R-ISS II, roughly 7 were R-ISS III.

Study-wide results and caveats: RNA-seq captured clonotypes less deeply and reliably than IR-seq.

Sampling of bone marrow took place during active disease in every patient. This receptor was obtained from a donor aged 40 or over with multiple myeloma. Sequences were obtained from a population of CD138-negative cells sorted from bone marrow.

CDR3 coding DNA: TGTGCCAGCAGCTTAGACTGGGGTGAAAAACTGTTTTTT. Protein sequence: CASSLDWGEKLFF. The chain is built from TRBV11-2 and TRBJ1-4; D is ambiguous. Trimming removed 0 bases at V and 7 bases at J, with 6 bases between. The CDR3 length is 13 residues. The germline CDR1 and CDR2 sequences are SGHAT and FQNNGV.